The clone carrying this TCR beta chain showed up many times. Antigen unknown. Being off target in a library aimed at alpha chains, this beta chain has a size of little meaning. TCRdb re-derived calls from the 5' RACE reads in MiXCR, one entry per CDR3 protein. This table has about 11,000 distinct CDR3 sequences, around 7.9% appearing once. Noted time point: sample taken at primary tumor resection. Whole RNA was taken from tumor, nontumor lung or frozen PBMC; it was then sequenced unsorted. This record comes from a study of spatial heterogeneity in lung cancer. Findings and caveats of the study: Tumor mutation counts were tracked by expanded intratumoral alpha and beta TCR counts.

Sequenced material: lung tumor tissue, taken at surgery. This sequence was found in a female donor with early-stage non-small cell lung cancer.

CDR3: CASSITSGTSGGADTQYF. The CDR3 nucleotides read TGTGCCAGCAGCATAACCTCCGGGACTAGCGGGGGGGCAGATACGCAGTATTTT. The rearrangement uses TRBV7-8 and TRBJ2-3, with TRBD2 matching 16 bases. Trimming at V came to 5 bases and at J to 4 bases, leaving 9 bases not matched to a gene. This CDR3 spans 18 amino acids. Germline V lookup: CDR1 SGHVS, CDR2 FQNEAQ.